Presented here are 6 T cell receptor beta chains from one specimen sequenced in a study of a mutant IDH1 vaccine in newly diagnosed glioma. Time point specified: week 5, during vaccination. Doses of 300 ug of mutant IDH1 20-mer peptide were given with topical imiquimod. Produced via immunoSEQ multiplex PCR; TCRdb's table is partial and in-frame only. The sample holds just under 80,000 clones, 75% to 95% seen once. These receptors have no identified antigens. The sample in question was PBMCs, obtained from a glioma patient whose treatment included an IDH1 peptide vaccine. These receptors were obtained from a woman between 45 and 60 years old with glioma.

This rearrangement joins TRBV9 to TRBJ1-2; D is uncertain. Germline V gives CDR1 SGDLS, CDR2 YYNGEE. V was cut by 0 bases and J by 0 bases, with 9 bases left in between. The length of the CDR3 is 15 residues. The CDR3 sequence is CASSVDAVANYGYTF. CDR3 nucleotide sequence: TGTGCCAGCAGCGTAGACGCAGTAGCTAACTATGGCTACACCTTC.

DNA for the CDR3: TGCGCCAGCAGCTCCGAGGGACAGGACACTGAAGCTTTCTTT. Translated, it gives CASSSEGQDTEAFF. The gene calls are TRBV5-1 and TRBJ1-1, with 8 positions matching TRBD1. J gave up 3 bases and V 3 bases, and 4 bases lay outside the gene matches. CDR3 size: 14 residues. Germline-derived CDR1 and CDR2 are SGHRS and YFSETQ.

The CDR3 loop reads CASSELGGGAVTDTQYF. CDR3 in DNA: TGTGCCAGCAGTGAACTAGGTGGTGGGGCAGTCACAGATACGCAGTATTTT. The rearrangement links TRBV2 to TRBJ2-3; D possibly corresponds to TRBD1 (5 bases). V was trimmed by 2 bases and J by 2 bases, leaving 17 bases between them. CDR3 length: 17 residues. In germline, CDR1 is SNHLY, CDR2 FYNNEI.

V gene TRBV5-8 combines with J gene TRBJ2-7; 7 bases are shared with TRBD1. CDR3 size: 15 residues. Germline values: CDR1 SGHTS, CDR2 YDEGEE. V dropped 4 bases and J dropped 3; count of bases not matched to a gene: 10. For the CDR3, the DNA is TGTGCCAGCAGCGCCCGGACAGGAAGTGGCTACGAGCAGTACTTC. Translation: CASSARTGSGYEQYF.

The rearrangement uses TRBV6-4 and TRBJ2-1; weak D call: TRBD2 (5 bases). The CDR3 sequence is 13 residues long. Germline V lookup: CDR1 MRHNA, CDR2 SNTAGT. With 5 bases removed from V and 4 bases from J, the gap between germline ends came to 9 bases. The CDR3 protein is CASSHGEYNEQFF. CDR3 DNA: TGTGCCAGCAGTCATGGGGAGTACAATGAGCAGTTCTTC.

V is TRBV5-4 and J is TRBJ2-3, with no clear D. The CDR3 sequence is 14 residues long. CDR1 SGHNT and CDR2 YYREEE come from the germline V gene (reference sequence). V was clipped by 2 bases and J by 4 bases, with 11 bases between them. The CDR3 DNA is TGTGCCAGCAGCTTTCGGTGGGGTTCAGATACGCAGTATTTT. It is translated as CASSFRWGSDTQYF.